The 21 T cell receptor beta chains reported below all come from one sample, sequenced in a study of blood T cell repertoires in COVID-19. Method: immunoSEQ multiplex PCR; TCRdb's copy keeps in-frame clones and lacks some. There are about 140,000 clones in the sample; about four fifths occur only once, and around 4% lies in the top ten. The sequenced material came from peripheral blood. These receptors came from a woman aged 60-75 years with acute or convalescent COVID-19.

In its sample, this clone was seen once. V gene TRBV10-1 combines with J gene TRBJ2-2; 7 bases fit TRBD2. The CDR3 runs to 15 residues. Trimming at V came to 3 bases and at J to 6 bases, leaving 7 bases not matched to a gene. From germline, CDR1 is WNHNN and CDR2 SYGVQD (reference sequence). CDR3 sequence reads: CASSEVGLAAGELFF. The DNA for the CDR3 is TGCGCCAGCAGTGAAGTTGGCCTAGCGGCCGGGGAGCTGTTTTTT.

This clone appeared once. The chain employs TRBV11-3 and TRBJ2-1, with 10 bases fitting TRBD2. CDR1 is SGHNT and CDR2 is YENEEA in the germline V gene. J was trimmed by 2 bases and V by 5 bases; bases with no gene match: 6. The CDR3 sequence is 16 residues long. For the CDR3, the DNA is TGTGCCAGCAGCCCACAAGCGGGAGGGACCTACAATGAGCAGTTCTTC. The encoded protein is CASSPQAGGTYNEQFF.

The rearrangement links TRBV19 to TRBJ1-6; 7 bases are a match to TRBD1. Germline V gene sequence: CDR1 LNHDA, CDR2 SQIVND (reference sequence). The junction had 6 bases not matched to a gene; V was cut back by 4 bases and J by 9 bases. CDR3 length equals 14 residues. The CDR3 spells CASSTTRDSSPLHF. The CDR3, as DNA: TGTGCCAGTAGTACCACCAGGGACAGTTCACCCCTCCACTTT.

The V and J genes are TRBV3-1 (or the pseudogene TRBV3-2) and TRBJ2-7, with D perhaps matching TRBD2 (6 bases). CDR1 is LGHDT and CDR2 is YNNKEL in the germline V gene (reference sequence). Trimming took off 1 base at V and 3 bases at J, with 10 bases between the two ends. The CDR3 has 14 residues. CDR3 nucleotide sequence: TGTGCCAGCAGCCAAGGGCGGGGCGGCTACGAGCAGTACTTC. Translation: CASSQGRGGYEQYF.

The genes are TRBV5-8 and TRBJ1-5; D perhaps matches TRBD1 (5 bases). The CDR3 is made up of 17 amino acids. V was shortened by 0 bases and J by 2 bases, with 15 bases between the two germline ends. CDR1 SGHTS and CDR2 YDEGEE come from the germline V gene. CDR3 coding DNA: TGTGCCAGCAGCTTGGGGCCTTGGCAGGGCGGCAATCAGCCCCAGCATTTT. Protein sequence: CASSLGPWQGGNQPQHF.

V is TRBV20-1 and J is TRBJ2-1; D possibly corresponds to TRBD1 (7 bases). The CDR3 length is 14 residues. V lost 3 bases to trimming and J lost 6 bases, with 15 bases between them. Germline lookup yields CDR1 DFQATT and CDR2 SNEGSKA (reference sequence). In DNA, the CDR3 is TGCAGTGCTAGTGCGCCGGAGGGGGCCAATGAGCAGTTCTTC. Protein sequence: CSASAPEGANEQFF.

The chain uses TRBV24-1 and TRBJ2-7; 8 nucleotides agree with TRBD2. Germline CDR1 KGHDR, CDR2 SFDVKD. There are 17 residues in the CDR3. V dropped 4 bases and J dropped 2; count of bases not matched to a gene: 12. CDR3 amino acids: CATSDPRSGESPYEQYF. The CDR3 DNA follows: TGTGCCACCAGTGACCCCCGTAGCGGGGAATCTCCCTACGAGCAGTACTTC.

The rearrangement joins TRBV24-1 to TRBJ2-5; 7 bases line up with TRBD1. Per germline, CDR1 KGHDR and CDR2 SFDVKD. With V trimmed by 12 bases and J by 5 bases, 11 bases remained unmatched. The CDR3 sequence is 13 residues long. The CDR3 here is CAAATGPEETQYF. Written as DNA, the CDR3 is TGTGCCGCTGCGACAGGGCCGGAGGAGACCCAGTACTTC.

As regards this clone: The junction and the germline gene differ at one end; a read error may be behind it. This chain uses TRBV2 with TRBJ2-1; 8 bases match TRBD2. The germline V gene has CDR1 SNHLY and CDR2 FYNNEI. The CDR3 is 13 amino acids. The CDR3 is CASSGGAGLGEIF. In DNA, the CDR3 is TGTGCCAGCAGCGGAGGGGCGGGACTAGGAGAGATCTTC.

The chain combines TRBV7-9 with TRBJ2-1; 9 bases fit TRBD2. The V gene's germline CDR1 is SEHNR and CDR2 FQNEAQ (reference sequence). V was clipped by 1 base and J by 8 bases; unmatched bases: 9. The CDR3 consists of 16 residues. The DNA of the CDR3 is TGTGCCAGCAGCTTAGGTAGCGGGAGAGGCCATCATGAGCAGTTCTTC. Amino acid sequence: CASSLGSGRGHHEQFF.

This clone came up a few times. V usage is TRBV3-1 (or the pseudogene TRBV3-2) and J usage is TRBJ2-7; D gene unclear. The CDR3 is 13 amino acids. The ends were cut back, 0 bases at V and 4 bases at J, with 7 bases in the middle. In germline, CDR1 is LGHDT, CDR2 YNNKEL (reference sequence). In nucleotides, the CDR3 is TGTGCCAGCAGCCAAGATCTCGGGTACGAGCAGTACTTC. Its translation: CASSQDLGYEQYF.

The chain is built from TRBV24-1 and TRBJ2-1; TRBD1 might be the D (6 bases). The CDR3 is 16 residues long. V lost 4 bases, J lost 1 base, and 13 bases lay in between. Germline V CDR1 and CDR2: KGHDR, SFDVKD. The chain's CDR3 is CATSDQDSFSYNEQFF. The CDR3 DNA sequence: TGTGCCACCAGTGACCAGGACAGTTTTTCCTACAATGAGCAGTTCTTC.

The CDR3 nucleotides read TGTGCCAGCAGCCAGGAGCGGGTCACAGATACGCAGTATTTT. Amino acids: CASSQERVTDTQYF. This chain connects TRBV5-4 to TRBJ2-3, with a tentative D call TRBD2 (6 bases). Germline CDR1 reads SGHNT; CDR2 reads YYREEE (reference sequence). Trimming took 4 bases from V and 2 from J, leaving 11 bases between them. The CDR3 runs 14 residues. The full variable domain, its missing parts supplied by reference TRBV5-4 and TRBJ2-3, is ETGVTQSPTHLIKTRGQQVTLRCSSQSGHNTVSWYQQALGQGPQFIFQYYREEENGRGNFPPRFSGLQFPNYSSELNVNALELDDSALYLCASSQERVTDTQYFGPGTRLTVL.

The chain couples TRBV12-3 or TRBV12-4 to TRBJ2-1; 11 bases fit TRBD2. V lost 6 bases, J lost 9 bases, and 4 bases stayed unmatched. CDR3 length equals 13 residues. The CDR3, as DNA: TGTGCCAGCAGCGGACTAGCGGGCTTTGAGCAGTTCTTC. Translating gives CASSGLAGFEQFF.

This chain joins TRBV30 and TRBJ2-5; D might be TRBD2 (6 bases). Germline CDR1 reads GTSNPN; CDR2 reads SVGIG (reference sequence). The CDR3 consists of 14 residues. Trimming removed 2 bases at V and 4 bases at J, with 14 bases between. The DNA for the CDR3 is TGTGCCTGGAGTTTACGGGAGTGGGGAGAGACCCAGTACTTC. Translation: CAWSLREWGETQYF.

The rearrangement links TRBV9 to TRBJ2-1, with D perhaps matching TRBD2 (6 bases). This CDR3 is built from 15 residues. V dropped 0 bases and J dropped 1 base, with 8 bases sitting between them. Germline CDR1 and CDR2: SGDLS and YYNGEE. In DNA form, the CDR3 reads TGTGCCAGCAGCGTAGTTGGGGGGTCCTACAATGAGCAGTTCTTC. Protein sequence: CASSVVGGSYNEQFF.

CDR3 region: CASSPGRGFGYTF. The CDR3 bases are TGCGCCAGCAGCCCCGGACGGGGGTTCGGCTACACCTTC. This chain links TRBV5-1 with TRBJ1-2; D possibly corresponds to TRBD1 (5 bases). This CDR3 is 13 amino acids long. V was clipped by 4 bases and J by 8 bases, with 15 bases between them. CDR1 is SGHRS, CDR2 YFSETQ, per germline. The entire variable domain, with the rest obtained from reference TRBV5-1 and TRBJ1-2, is as follows: KAGVTQTPRYLIKTRGQQVTLSCSPISGHRSVSWYQQTPGQGLQFLFEYFSETQRNKGNFPGRFSGRQFSNSRSEMNVSTLELGDSALYLCASSPGRGFGYTFGSGTRLTVV.

Here the CDR3 DNA reads TGTGCCAGCAGTTTATTGCAGCGGGGCGGCGGCTACACCTTC. Encoded protein: CASSLLQRGGGYTF. The rearrangement links TRBV28 to TRBJ1-2; tentatively, D is TRBD1 (5 bases). The V gene lost 1 base and the J gene lost 8 bases, with 14 bases spanning the gap. The CDR3 runs to 14 residues. Germline assignment: CDR1 MDHEN and CDR2 SYDVKM.

The chain uses TRBV28 and TRBJ1-5; D perhaps matches TRBD1 (6 bases). The V end lost 2 bases, the J end lost 7 bases, and 15 bases lay between the germline ends. The CDR3 covers 15 residues. Germline V gene sequence: CDR1 MDHEN, CDR2 SYDVKM. The CDR3 coding sequence is TGTGCCAGCAGTTTAGGGGGGGGCCCTCAGCAGCCCCAGCATTTT. Its translation is CASSLGGGPQQPQHF.

In its sample, this clone was seen a few times. The gene calls are TRBV3-1 (or the pseudogene TRBV3-2) and TRBJ1-3; D gene unclear. V was trimmed by 0 bases and J by 1 base, leaving 10 bases between them. CDR1 and CDR2 (germline): LGHDT, YNNKEL (reference sequence). CDR3 length equals 16 residues. CDR3 amino acids: CASSQDWTASGNTIYF. The CDR3 DNA reads as TGTGCCAGCAGCCAAGATTGGACTGCGTCTGGAAACACCATATATTTT.

About this clone itself: The junction and the germline gene differ at one end; a read error may be behind it. The chain links TRBV19 to TRBJ1-2; D is possibly TRBD1 (5 bases). This CDR3 has 17 residues. The germline CDR1 and CDR2 sequences are LNHDA and SQIVND (reference sequence). This chain's CDR3 is CVSSNDRVANSFYGYTF. The CDR3 nucleotides read TGTGTCAGTAGTAACGACAGAGTCGCAAATTCTTTCTATGGCTACACCTTC.